This TCR beta chain was sequenced in a study of response to subunit inactivated influenza vaccine. Study findings and constraints: The authors suggested that few new T cells are recruited per seasonal influenza vaccination.

This CDR3 comprises 14 residues. CDR1 is SGHRS and CDR2 is YFSETQ in the germline V gene. The ends were cut back, 4 bases at V and 0 bases at J, with 11 bases in the middle. Details on this clonotype: Its matching antigen is unknown.

TCRdb fed the RT-PCR reads into MiXCR, producing one record per CDR3 protein. The sample carries approximately 680,000 distinct CDR3 sequences, roughly 14% recorded once. The receptor was derived from a man aged 50 to 59 who received an inactivated influenza vaccine. The chain carries TRBV5-1 and TRBJ2-7; perhaps TRBD1 as D (5 bases). This sample comprised PBMCs from blood, obtained 12 days after vaccination. CDR3 coding DNA: TGCGCCAGCAGCACAGGACGGTACTCCTACGAGCAGTACTTC. Encoded protein: CASSTGRYSYEQYF.